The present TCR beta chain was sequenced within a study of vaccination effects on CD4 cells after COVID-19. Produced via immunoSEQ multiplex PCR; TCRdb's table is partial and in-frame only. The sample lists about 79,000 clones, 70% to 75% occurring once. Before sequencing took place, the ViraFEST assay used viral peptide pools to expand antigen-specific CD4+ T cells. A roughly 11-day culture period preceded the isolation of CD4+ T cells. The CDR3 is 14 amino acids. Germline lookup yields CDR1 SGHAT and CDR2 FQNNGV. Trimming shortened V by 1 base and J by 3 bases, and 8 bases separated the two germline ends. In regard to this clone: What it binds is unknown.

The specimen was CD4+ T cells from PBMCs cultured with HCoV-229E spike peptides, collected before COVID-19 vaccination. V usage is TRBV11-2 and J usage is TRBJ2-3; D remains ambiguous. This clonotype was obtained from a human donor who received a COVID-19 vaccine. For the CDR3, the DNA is TGTGCCAGCAGCTTAGGGTCCAGAACAGATACGCAGTATTTT. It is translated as CASSLGSRTDTQYF.